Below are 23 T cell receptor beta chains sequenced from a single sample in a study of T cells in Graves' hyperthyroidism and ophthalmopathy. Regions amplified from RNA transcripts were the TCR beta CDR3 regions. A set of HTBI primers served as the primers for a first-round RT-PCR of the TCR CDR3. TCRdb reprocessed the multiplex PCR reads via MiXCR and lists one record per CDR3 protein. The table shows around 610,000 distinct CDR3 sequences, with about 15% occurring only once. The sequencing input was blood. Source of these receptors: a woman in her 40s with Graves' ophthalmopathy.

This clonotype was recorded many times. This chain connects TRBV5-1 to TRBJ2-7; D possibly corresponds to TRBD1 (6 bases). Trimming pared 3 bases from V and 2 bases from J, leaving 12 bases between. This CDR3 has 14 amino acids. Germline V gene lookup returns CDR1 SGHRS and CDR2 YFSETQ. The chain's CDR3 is CASSSMDSTYEQYF. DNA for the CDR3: TGCGCCAGCAGCTCTATGGACAGTACCTACGAGCAGTACTTC.

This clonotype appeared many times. The DNA of the CDR3 is TGTGCCATCCCGGGACAGGGGTTCTACGAGCAGTACTTC. Translating gives CAIPGQGFYEQYF. The rearrangement links TRBV7-9 to TRBJ2-7; 10 bases are shared with TRBD1. The CDR3 loop spans 13 amino acids. J lost 3 bases, V lost 10 bases, and 6 bases had no gene match. The germline gives CDR1 SEHNR, CDR2 FQNEAQ (reference sequence).

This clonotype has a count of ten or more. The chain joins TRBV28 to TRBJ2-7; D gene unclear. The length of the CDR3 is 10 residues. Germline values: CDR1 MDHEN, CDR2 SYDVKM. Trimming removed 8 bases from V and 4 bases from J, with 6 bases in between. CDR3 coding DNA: TGTGCCAGCGGGCTTTACGAGCAGTACTTC. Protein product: CASGLYEQYF.

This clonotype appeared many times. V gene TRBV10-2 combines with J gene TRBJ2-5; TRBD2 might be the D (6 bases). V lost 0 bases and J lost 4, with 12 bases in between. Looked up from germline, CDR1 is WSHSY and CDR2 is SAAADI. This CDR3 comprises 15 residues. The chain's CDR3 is CASSESTRGRETQYF. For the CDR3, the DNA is TGCGCCAGCAGTGAGTCGACTAGGGGAAGAGAGACCCAGTACTTC.

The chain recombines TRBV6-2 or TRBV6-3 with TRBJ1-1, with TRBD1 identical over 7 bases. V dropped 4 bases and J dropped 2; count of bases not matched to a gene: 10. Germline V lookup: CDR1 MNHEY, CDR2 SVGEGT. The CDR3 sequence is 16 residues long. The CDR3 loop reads CASSSSQDRRNTEAFF. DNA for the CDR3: TGTGCCAGCAGTTCCTCCCAGGACAGGCGAAACACTGAAGCTTTCTTT.

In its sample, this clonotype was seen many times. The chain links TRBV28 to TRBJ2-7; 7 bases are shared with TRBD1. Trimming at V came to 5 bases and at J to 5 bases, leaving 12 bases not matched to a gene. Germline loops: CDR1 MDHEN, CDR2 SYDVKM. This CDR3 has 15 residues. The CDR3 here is CASSPPGQRPDEQYF. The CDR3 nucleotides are TGTGCCAGCAGTCCCCCGGGACAGAGGCCTGACGAGCAGTACTTC.

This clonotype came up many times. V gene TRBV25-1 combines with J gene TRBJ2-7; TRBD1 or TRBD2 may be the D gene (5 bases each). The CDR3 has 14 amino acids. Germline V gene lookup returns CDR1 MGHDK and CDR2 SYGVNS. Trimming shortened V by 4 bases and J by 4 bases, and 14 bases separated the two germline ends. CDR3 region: CASSVANEGYEQYF. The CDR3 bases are TGTGCCAGCAGTGTCGCCAACGAGGGGTACGAGCAGTACTTC.

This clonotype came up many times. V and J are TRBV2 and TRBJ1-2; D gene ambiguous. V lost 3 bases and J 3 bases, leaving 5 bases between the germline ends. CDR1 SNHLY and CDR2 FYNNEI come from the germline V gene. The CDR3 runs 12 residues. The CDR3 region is CASSESYYGYTF. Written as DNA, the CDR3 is TGTGCCAGCAGTGAGAGCTACTATGGCTACACCTTC.

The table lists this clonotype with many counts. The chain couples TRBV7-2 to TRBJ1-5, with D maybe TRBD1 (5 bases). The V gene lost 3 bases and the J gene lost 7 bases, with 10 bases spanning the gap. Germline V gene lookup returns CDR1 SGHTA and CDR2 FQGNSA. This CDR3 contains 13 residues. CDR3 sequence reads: CASSFGSGQPQHF. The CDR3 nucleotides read TGTGCCAGCAGCTTCGGTTCAGGGCAGCCCCAGCATTTT.

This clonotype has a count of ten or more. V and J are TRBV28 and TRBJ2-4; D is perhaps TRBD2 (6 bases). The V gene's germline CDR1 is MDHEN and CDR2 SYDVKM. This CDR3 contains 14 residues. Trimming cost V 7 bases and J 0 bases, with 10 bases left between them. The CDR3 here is CASNVAAAKNIQYF. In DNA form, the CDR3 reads TGTGCCAGCAACGTAGCGGCAGCCAAAAACATTCAGTACTTC. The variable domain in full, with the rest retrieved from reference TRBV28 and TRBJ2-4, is DVKVTQSSRYLVKRTGEKVFLECVQDMDHENMFWYRQDPGLGLRLIYFSYDVKMKEKGDIPEGYSVSREKKERFSLILESASTNQTSMYLCASNVAAAKNIQYFGAGTRLSVL.

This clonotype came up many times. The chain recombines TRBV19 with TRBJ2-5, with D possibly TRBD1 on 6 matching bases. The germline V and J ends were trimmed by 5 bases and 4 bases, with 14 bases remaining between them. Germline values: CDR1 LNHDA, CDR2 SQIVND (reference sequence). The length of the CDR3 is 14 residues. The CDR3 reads CASSSTRGGETQYF. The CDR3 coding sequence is TGTGCCAGTAGTTCAACCCGAGGGGGAGAGACCCAGTACTTC.

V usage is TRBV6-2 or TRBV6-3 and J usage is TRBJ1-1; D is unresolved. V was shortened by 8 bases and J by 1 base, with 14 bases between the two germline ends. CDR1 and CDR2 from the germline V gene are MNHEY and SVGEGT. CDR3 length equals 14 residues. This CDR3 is CASWGGIRNTEAFF. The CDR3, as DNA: TGTGCCAGCTGGGGAGGGATCCGGAACACTGAAGCTTTCTTT.

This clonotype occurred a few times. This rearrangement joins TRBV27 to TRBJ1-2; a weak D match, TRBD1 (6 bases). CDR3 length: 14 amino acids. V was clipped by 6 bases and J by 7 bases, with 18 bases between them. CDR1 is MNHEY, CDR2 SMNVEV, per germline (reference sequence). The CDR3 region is CASRSGGNGLGYTF. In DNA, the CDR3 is TGTGCCAGCAGGTCTGGGGGCAATGGTCTTGGCTACACCTTC.

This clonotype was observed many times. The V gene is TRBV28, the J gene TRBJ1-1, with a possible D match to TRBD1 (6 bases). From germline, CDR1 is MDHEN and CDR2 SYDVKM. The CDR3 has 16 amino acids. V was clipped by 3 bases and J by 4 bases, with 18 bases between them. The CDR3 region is CASSFRPSRGGTEAFF. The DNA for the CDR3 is TGTGCCAGCAGTTTCCGTCCTTCCAGGGGTGGCACTGAAGCTTTCTTT.

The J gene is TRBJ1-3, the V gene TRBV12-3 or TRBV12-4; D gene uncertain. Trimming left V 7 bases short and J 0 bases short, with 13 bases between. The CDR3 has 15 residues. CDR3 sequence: CASKTQANSGNTIYF. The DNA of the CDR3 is TGTGCCAGCAAAACCCAGGCTAACTCTGGAAACACCATATATTTT.

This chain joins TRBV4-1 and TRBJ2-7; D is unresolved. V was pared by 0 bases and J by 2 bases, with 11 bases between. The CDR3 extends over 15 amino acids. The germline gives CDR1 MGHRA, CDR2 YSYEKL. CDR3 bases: TGCGCCAGCAGCCAAGAACCCCGGATAGCCTACGAGCAGTACTTC. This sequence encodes CASSQEPRIAYEQYF.

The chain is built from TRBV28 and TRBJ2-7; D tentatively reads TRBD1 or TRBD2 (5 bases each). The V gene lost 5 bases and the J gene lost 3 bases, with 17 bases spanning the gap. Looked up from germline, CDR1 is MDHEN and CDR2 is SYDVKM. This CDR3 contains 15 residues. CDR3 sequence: CASSHPWDGNYEQYF. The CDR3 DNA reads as TGTGCCAGCAGTCATCCTTGGGACGGGAACTACGAGCAGTACTTC.

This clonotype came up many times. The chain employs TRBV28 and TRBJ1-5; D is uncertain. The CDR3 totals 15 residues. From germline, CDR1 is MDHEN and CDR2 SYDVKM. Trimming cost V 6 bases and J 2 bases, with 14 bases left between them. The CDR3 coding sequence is TGTGCCAGCAGACGCGGGGAGTCCGGCAATCAGCCCCAGCATTTT. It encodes CASRRGESGNQPQHF.

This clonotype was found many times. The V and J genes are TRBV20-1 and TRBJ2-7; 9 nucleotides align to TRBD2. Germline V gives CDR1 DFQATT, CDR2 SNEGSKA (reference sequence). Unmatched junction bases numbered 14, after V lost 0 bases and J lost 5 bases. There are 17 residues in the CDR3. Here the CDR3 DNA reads TGCAGTGCTAGAGACTCCTTCTCGCTAGCGGGAAGGGACGAGCAGTACTTC. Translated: CSARDSFSLAGRDEQYF.

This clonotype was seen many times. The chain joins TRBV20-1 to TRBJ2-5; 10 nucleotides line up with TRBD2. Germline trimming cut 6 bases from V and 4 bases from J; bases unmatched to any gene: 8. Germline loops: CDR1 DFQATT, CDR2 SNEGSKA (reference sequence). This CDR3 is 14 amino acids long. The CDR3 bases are TGCAGTGCAGAGCCTAGCGGGAGTAGAGAGACCCAGTACTTC. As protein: CSAEPSGSRETQYF.

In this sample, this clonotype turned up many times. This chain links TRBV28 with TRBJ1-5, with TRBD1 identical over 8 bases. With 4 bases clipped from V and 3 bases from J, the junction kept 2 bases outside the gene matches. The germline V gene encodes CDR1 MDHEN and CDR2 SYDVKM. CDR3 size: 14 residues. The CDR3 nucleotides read TGTGCCAGCAGTTCAGGGGGCCCCAATCAGCCCCAGCATTTT. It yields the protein CASSSGGPNQPQHF.

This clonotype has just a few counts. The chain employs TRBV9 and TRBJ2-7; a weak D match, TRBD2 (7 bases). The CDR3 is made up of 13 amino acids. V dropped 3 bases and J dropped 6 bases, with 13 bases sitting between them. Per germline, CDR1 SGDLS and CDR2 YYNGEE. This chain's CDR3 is CASSAEGEGEQYF. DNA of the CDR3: TGTGCCAGCAGCGCGGAGGGGGAGGGCGAGCAGTACTTC.

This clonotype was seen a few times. CDR3 loop: CASSYFDGTNQPQHF. The CDR3 DNA reads as TGTGCCAGCAGTTACTTTGACGGAACCAATCAGCCCCAGCATTTT. The chain links TRBV6-2 or TRBV6-3 to TRBJ1-5; D uncertain. The ends were cut back, 1 base at V and 3 bases at J, with 10 bases in the middle. CDR1 MNHEY and CDR2 SVGEGT come from the germline V gene. This CDR3 comprises 15 residues.